The 9 T cell receptor beta chains below come from one sample, sequenced in a study of blood T cell repertoires in COVID-19. Only in-frame clones appear in the TCRdb table, and some are missing; sequencing was by immunoSEQ multiplex PCR. The sample gives under 200,000 clones, roughly 90% of which show up once; roughly 9.8% is in the top ten. The sequencing sample was made of peripheral blood. The source is an older woman with COVID-19, enrolled during active disease.

This chain joins TRBV14 and TRBJ2-3; D is possibly TRBD2 (7 bases). Germline values: CDR1 SGHDN, CDR2 FVKESK. V dropped 2 bases and J dropped 8 bases, with 11 bases sitting between them. The CDR3 totals 13 residues. The CDR3 sequence: CASSQQGGATQYF. DNA of the CDR3: TGTGCCAGCAGCCAACAAGGGGGGGCTACGCAGTATTTT.

This clone has just one count. This chain joins TRBV5-6 and TRBJ2-7; perhaps TRBD1 as D (6 bases). The CDR3 contains 18 residues. Germline CDR1 SGHDT, CDR2 YYEEEE. V lost 1 base and J 0 bases, leaving 20 bases between the germline ends. In nucleotides, the CDR3 is TGTGCCAGCAGCTTGAAGGGATCGAACAGAGGGGGCTCCTACGAGCAGTACTTC. It specifies CASSLKGSNRGGSYEQYF.

The chain carries TRBV11-2 and TRBJ2-7; the match to TRBD1 covers 7 bases. The CDR3 is made up of 15 amino acids. The germline V gene encodes CDR1 SGHAT and CDR2 FQNNGV. Trimming cost V 5 bases and J 3 bases; bases outside gene matches: 10. In DNA form, the CDR3 reads TGTGCCAGCAGCCTCAGACAGGGTGGTTTCTACGAGCAGTACTTC. It encodes CASSLRQGGFYEQYF.

With respect to this clone: A read error may produce the germline difference seen at one junction end. The DNA for the CDR3 is TGTGCCAGCAGCTTATCCCCTTCCTATCCATCGTCCTTT. This gives the protein CASSLSPSYPSSF. The V and J genes are TRBV13 and TRBJ1-1; no clear D gene. Germline V gene lookup returns CDR1 PRHDT and CDR2 FYEKMQ (reference sequence). The CDR3 covers 13 residues. The full variable domain, completed using reference TRBV13 and TRBJ1-1, is AAGVIQSPRHLIKEKRETATLKCYPIPRHDTVYWYQQGPGQDPQFLISFYEKMQSDKGSIPDRFSAQQFSDYHSELNMSSLELGDSALYFCASSLSPSYPSSFGQGTRLTVV.

J is TRBJ2-1 and V is TRBV7-6; D possibly corresponds to TRBD1 (6 bases). Per the germline V gene, CDR1 is SGHVS and CDR2 is FNYEAQ. V was clipped by 5 bases and J by 6 bases, with 14 bases between them. The CDR3 has 14 amino acids. The CDR3 reads CASSLGTGSNEQFF. In DNA, the CDR3 is TGTGCCAGCAGCCTAGGTACAGGGAGCAATGAGCAGTTCTTC. Variable domain in full (rest from reference TRBV7-6 and TRBJ2-1): GAGVSQSPRYKVTKRGQDVALRCDPISGHVSLYWYRQALGQGPEFLTYFNYEAQQDKSGLPNDRFSAERPEGSISTLTIQRTEQRDSAMYRCASSLGTGSNEQFFGPGTRLTVL.

This chain uses TRBV7-6 with TRBJ2-2, with 11 positions matching TRBD2. CDR1 SGHVS and CDR2 FNYEAQ come from the germline V gene. The CDR3 covers 15 residues. Losses at the gene ends were 5 bases for V and 8 bases for J; bases not matched to a gene: 7. The CDR3 coding sequence is TGTGCCAGCAGCCGTCTAGCGGGGGGTGAGGGGGAGCTGTTTTTT. It translates to CASSRLAGGEGELFF.

J is TRBJ2-7 and V is TRBV4-1, with TRBD1 matching 9 bases. Germline CDR1 MGHRA, CDR2 YSYEKL. V was pared by 0 bases and J by 4 bases, with 4 bases of the junction left unmatched. This CDR3 is built from 15 residues. Here the CDR3 DNA reads TGCGCCAGCAGCCAAGACAGGACAGGGGAATACGAGCAGTACTTC. Its protein is CASSQDRTGEYEQYF.

This chain links TRBV19 with TRBJ1-4, with no clear D. Trimming took 3 bases from V and 7 from J, leaving 15 bases between them. Looked up from germline, CDR1 is LNHDA and CDR2 is SQIVND (reference sequence). This CDR3 has 15 amino acids. The CDR3 DNA follows: TGTGCCAGTAGTATTGTTCCACCTAGGTCTGAAAAACTGTTTTTT. This sequence encodes CASSIVPPRSEKLFF.

The chain is built from TRBV19 and TRBJ2-6; 7 positions agree with TRBD1. The germline gives CDR1 LNHDA, CDR2 SQIVND (reference sequence). V dropped 4 bases and J dropped 0; count of bases not matched to a gene: 9. The CDR3 runs 18 residues. The CDR3 is CASSSRGTASSGANVLTF. CDR3 coding DNA: TGTGCCAGTAGTAGCAGGGGGACAGCTAGCTCTGGGGCCAACGTCCTGACTTTC. Using reference TRBV19 and TRBJ2-6 for the parts outside the CDR3, the full variable domain is DGGITQSPKYLFRKEGQNVTLSCEQNLNHDAMYWYRQDPGQGLRLIYYSQIVNDFQKGDIAEGYSVSREKKESFPLTVTSAQKNPTAFYLCASSSRGTASSGANVLTFGAGSRLTVL.